Below are 18 T cell receptor beta chains sequenced from a single sample in a study of CD8 T cells in Susac syndrome. RNA totalling roughly 0.45 to 1 ug underwent reverse transcription with random hexamers. TCRdb re-called the immunoSEQ multiplex PCR reads with MiXCR, one entry per CDR3 protein. The sample records some 300,000 distinct CDR3 sequences, approximately 85% being singletons. Sequenced material: CD8+ T cells from PBMCs. The receptors come from a human donor with multiple sclerosis.

The gene calls are TRBV7-2 and TRBJ1-1; weak D call: TRBD1 (6 bases). This CDR3 has 15 amino acids. CDR1 SGHTA and CDR2 FQGNSA come from the germline V gene. V was clipped by 2 bases and J by 6 bases, with 16 bases between them. In DNA, the CDR3 is TGTGCCAGCAGCTTATTGAGCCAGGGGCAATCTGAAGCTTTCTTT. Residues: CASSLLSQGQSEAFF.

The chain links TRBV27 to TRBJ2-6; perhaps TRBD2 as D (6 bases). The length of the CDR3 is 15 residues. CDR1 MNHEY and CDR2 SMNVEV come from the germline V gene (reference sequence). V was shortened by 5 bases and J by 1 base, with 9 bases between the two germline ends. The CDR3 is CASSPGVSGANVLTF. In DNA form, the CDR3 reads TGTGCCAGCAGTCCGGGAGTTTCTGGGGCCAACGTCCTGACTTTC. Full variable domain (outside the CDR3, taken from reference TRBV27 and TRBJ2-6): EAQVTQNPRYLITVTGKKLTVTCSQNMNHEYMSWYRQDPGLGLRQIYYSMNVEVTDKGDVPEGYKVSRKEKRNFPLILESPSPNQTSLYFCASSPGVSGANVLTFGAGSRLTVL.

V and J are TRBV24-1 and TRBJ2-1, with no clear D. The germline V gene has CDR1 KGHDR and CDR2 SFDVKD. V shed 3 bases and J shed 0 bases, with 11 bases lying between them. The CDR3 consists of 16 residues. The CDR3 region has the DNA TGTGCCACCAGTGATGCCAGGTCGAGCTCCTACAATGAGCAGTTCTTC. Translation: CATSDARSSSYNEQFF.

The chain employs TRBV9 and TRBJ2-3; D is ambiguous. Germline CDR1 is SGDLS and CDR2 is YYNGEE. Trimming shortened V by 0 bases and J by 5 bases, and 4 bases separated the two germline ends. The CDR3 is 12 amino acids. CDR3 DNA: TGTGCCAGCAGCGTAGACTTAGATACGCAGTATTTT. Protein: CASSVDLDTQYF.

V is TRBV9 and J is TRBJ2-2, with 8 bases aligning to TRBD1. Unmatched junction bases numbered 5, after V lost 2 bases and J lost 5 bases. The germline V gene has CDR1 SGDLS and CDR2 YYNGEE. The CDR3 has 15 amino acids. The CDR3 region is CASSVDRGATGELFF. In DNA, the CDR3 is TGTGCCAGCAGCGTCGACAGGGGAGCGACCGGGGAGCTGTTTTTT. The variable domain in full, with the rest retrieved from reference TRBV9 and TRBJ2-2, is DSGVTQTPKHLITATGQRVTLRCSPRSGDLSVYWYQQSLDQGLQFLIQYYNGEERAKGNILERFSAQQFPDLHSELNLSSLELGDSALYFCASSVDRGATGELFFGEGSRLTVL.

The CDR3 DNA follows: TGTGCCAGCAGCGTAGAGACTAGCGGGAGTACCGATGAGCAGTTCTTC. It yields the protein CASSVETSGSTDEQFF. The chain couples TRBV9 to TRBJ2-1; 12 bases match TRBD2. The germline V gene encodes CDR1 SGDLS and CDR2 YYNGEE. The CDR3 extends over 16 amino acids. The ends lost 0 bases at V and 8 bases at J; junction bases unmatched: 6.

The V and J genes are TRBV19 and TRBJ1-5; D is possibly TRBD1 (5 bases). This CDR3 is built from 14 residues. In germline, CDR1 is LNHDA, CDR2 SQIVND (reference sequence). Trimming removed 3 bases at V and 7 bases at J, with 13 bases between. Here the CDR3 DNA reads TGTGCCAGTAGTATGGCGACAGTCCTCCAGCCCCAGCATTTT. Amino acid sequence: CASSMATVLQPQHF.

The gene calls are TRBV27 and TRBJ2-6, with D uncertain. This CDR3 spans 15 amino acids. V lost 3 bases to trimming and J lost 0 bases, with 6 bases between them. Germline CDR1 is MNHEY and CDR2 is SMNVEV (reference sequence). The CDR3 loop is CASSLSFSGANVLTF. CDR3 in DNA: TGTGCCAGCAGTTTGAGTTTCTCTGGGGCCAACGTCCTGACTTTC.

V gene TRBV7-9 combines with J gene TRBJ2-5; TRBD1 aligns across 8 bases. CDR3 length: 13 residues. V was clipped by 5 bases and J by 5 bases; unmatched bases: 4. Germline V CDR1 and CDR2: SEHNR, FQNEAQ (reference sequence). CDR3 bases: TGTGCCAGCAGCCCGACAGGGGAGGAGACCCAGTACTTC. Translated, it gives CASSPTGEETQYF.

This chain uses TRBV4-3 with TRBJ2-7; 11 bases are shared with TRBD2. Germline V CDR1 and CDR2: LGHNA, YSLEER. CDR3 length: 15 residues. The J segment lost 2 bases and the V segment lost 4 bases, leaving 4 bases of the junction unmatched. The CDR3 protein is CASSPTSGGAYEQYF. The CDR3 DNA reads as TGCGCCAGCAGCCCCACTAGCGGGGGAGCCTACGAGCAGTACTTC.

This clonotype was counted between two and nine times. The chain has TRBV12-3 or TRBV12-4 and TRBJ2-2; D may be TRBD1 or TRBD2 (6 bases each). The germline V and J ends were trimmed by 10 bases and 3 bases, with 15 bases remaining between them. The CDR3 sequence is 14 residues long. The CDR3 sequence is CATNGGSDTGELFF. The CDR3 nucleotides read TGTGCCACCAACGGGGGCTCGGACACCGGGGAGCTGTTTTTT.

V usage is TRBV6-2 or TRBV6-3 and J usage is TRBJ2-7, with a possible D match to TRBD1 (5 bases). CDR1 and CDR2 from the germline V gene are MNHEY and SVGEGT. The CDR3 extends over 14 amino acids. V shed 5 bases and J shed 7 bases, with 18 bases lying between them. The CDR3 nucleotides read TGTGCCAGCAGTCCCAGGGATAGGGCGGAGGAGCAGTACTTC. Amino acids: CASSPRDRAEEQYF.

The genes are TRBV30 and TRBJ1-1; D might be TRBD1 (5 bases). Trimming pared 0 bases from V and 2 bases from J, leaving 7 bases between. CDR1 is GTSNPN and CDR2 is SVGIG in the germline V gene (reference sequence). CDR3 size: 13 residues. CDR3 in amino acids: CAWSVGVNTEAFF. In DNA, the CDR3 is TGTGCCTGGAGTGTAGGGGTTAACACTGAAGCTTTCTTT.

V usage is TRBV2 and J usage is TRBJ1-4; no definite D call. Germline CDR1 and CDR2: SNHLY and FYNNEI. Trimming took 1 base from V and 8 from J, leaving 20 bases between them. The CDR3 is made up of 17 amino acids. The CDR3 loop reads CASSEGVSPGGREKLFF. The CDR3 DNA reads TGTGCCAGCAGTGAAGGGGTGTCACCGGGCGGTAGGGAAAAACTGTTTTTT.

This clonotype was seen a single time. This sequence joins TRBV12-3 or TRBV12-4 and TRBJ1-4, with TRBD1 matching 9 bases. Trimming cost V 4 bases and J 3 bases; bases outside gene matches: 3. The CDR3 runs to 15 residues. CDR3 amino acids: CASSSRTGANEKLFF. In DNA, the CDR3 is TGTGCCAGCAGTTCCAGGACAGGGGCTAATGAAAAACTGTTTTTT.

The chain carries TRBV28 and TRBJ2-3; TRBD2 matches at 8 bases. The germline V gene encodes CDR1 MDHEN and CDR2 SYDVKM. The CDR3 has 17 residues. The trim removed 5 bases at V and 5 bases at J, leaving 15 bases unmatched. The CDR3 DNA reads as TGTGCCAGCAGTACCCATGGACTAGCCTCGGGGATAGATACGCAGTATTTT. Amino acid sequence: CASSTHGLASGIDTQYF.

The chain joins TRBV9 to TRBJ2-1; 7 bases agree with TRBD2. The CDR3 is 16 amino acids. The germline gives CDR1 SGDLS, CDR2 YYNGEE. Trimming cost V 0 bases and J 8 bases; bases outside gene matches: 11. The CDR3 sequence: CASSVDVGGVLDEQFF. DNA of the CDR3: TGTGCCAGCAGCGTAGATGTGGGAGGGGTCTTGGATGAGCAGTTCTTC.

The rearrangement links TRBV19 to TRBJ1-2, with 11 bases fitting TRBD1. Germline V CDR1 and CDR2: LNHDA, SQIVND (reference sequence). V gave up 4 bases and J gave up 8 bases; unmatched junction bases: 9. This CDR3 has 15 amino acids. CDR3 in DNA: TGTGCCAGTAGTAGTCCCCGGACAGGGGGCGACGGCTACACCTTC. It encodes CASSSPRTGGDGYTF.